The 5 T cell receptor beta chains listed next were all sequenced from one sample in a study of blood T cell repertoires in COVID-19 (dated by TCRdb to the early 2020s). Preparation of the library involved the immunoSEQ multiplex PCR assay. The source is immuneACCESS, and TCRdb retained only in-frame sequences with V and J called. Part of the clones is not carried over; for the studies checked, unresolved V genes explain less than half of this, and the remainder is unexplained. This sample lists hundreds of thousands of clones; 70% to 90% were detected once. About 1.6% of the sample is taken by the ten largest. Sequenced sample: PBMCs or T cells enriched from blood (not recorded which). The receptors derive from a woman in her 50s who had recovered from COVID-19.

The CDR3 spells CASSHRTSGTGELFF. The DNA of the CDR3 is TGTGCCAGCAGCCATCGGACTAGCGGTACCGGGGAGCTGTTTTTT. The chain joins TRBV14 to TRBJ2-2, with 10 bases matching TRBD2. With 3 bases clipped from V and 5 bases from J, the junction kept 3 bases outside the gene matches. The CDR3 has 15 amino acids. Germline assignment: CDR1 SGHDN and CDR2 FVKESK.

The CDR3 DNA is TGTGCCATCAGTGACTTACCGGGTCGGGCGGGAGACCCCGCAGATACGCAGTATTTT. It specifies CAISDLPGRAGDPADTQYF. The chain combines TRBV10-3 with TRBJ2-3; TRBD2 matches 7 bases. The V segment lost 3 bases and the J segment 4 bases; nucleotides outside the gene matches: 19. CDR1 ENHRY and CDR2 SYGVKD come from the germline V gene. CDR3 length equals 19 residues.

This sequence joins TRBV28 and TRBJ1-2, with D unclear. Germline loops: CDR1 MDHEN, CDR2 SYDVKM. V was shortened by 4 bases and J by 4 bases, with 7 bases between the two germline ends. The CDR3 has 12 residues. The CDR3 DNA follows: TGTGCCAGCAGTTCTTTGTCCTATGGCTACACCTTC. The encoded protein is CASSSLSYGYTF.

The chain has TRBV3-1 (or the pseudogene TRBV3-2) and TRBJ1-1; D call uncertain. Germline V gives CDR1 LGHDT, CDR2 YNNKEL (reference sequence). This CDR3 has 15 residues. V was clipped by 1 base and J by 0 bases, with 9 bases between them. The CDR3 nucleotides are TGTGCCAGCAGCCAAGTGACCCAGGTGAACACTGAAGCTTTCTTT. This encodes CASSQVTQVNTEAFF.

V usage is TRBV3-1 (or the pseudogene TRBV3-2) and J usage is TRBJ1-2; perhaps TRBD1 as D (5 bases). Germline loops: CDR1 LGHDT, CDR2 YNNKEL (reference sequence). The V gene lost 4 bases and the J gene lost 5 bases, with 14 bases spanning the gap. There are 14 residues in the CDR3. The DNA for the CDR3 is TGTGCCAGCAGCCCTGTACGGGGGGAGTATGGCTACACCTTC. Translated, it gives CASSPVRGEYGYTF.